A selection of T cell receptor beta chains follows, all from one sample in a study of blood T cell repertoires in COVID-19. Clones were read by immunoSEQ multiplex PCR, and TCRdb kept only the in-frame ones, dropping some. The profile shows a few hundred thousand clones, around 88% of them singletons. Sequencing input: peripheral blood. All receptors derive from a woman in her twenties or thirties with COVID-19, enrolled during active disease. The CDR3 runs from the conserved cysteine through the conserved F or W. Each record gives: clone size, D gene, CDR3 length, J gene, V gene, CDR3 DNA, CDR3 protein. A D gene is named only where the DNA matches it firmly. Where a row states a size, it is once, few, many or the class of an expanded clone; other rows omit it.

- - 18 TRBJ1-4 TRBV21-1 TGTGCAGCAGCAAAGTCCCCCCCTGGACAGGGTCCTAATGAAAAACTGTTTTTT CAAAKSPPGQGPNEKLFF
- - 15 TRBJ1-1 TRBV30 TGTGCCTGGAGGGGGGGTACAGGTGCTGACACTGAAGCTTTCTTT CAWRGGTGADTEAFF
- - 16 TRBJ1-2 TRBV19 TGTGCCACCCATTTTGAATCAGGGGCCCCCTCCTCTGGCTACACCTTC CATHFESGAPSSGYTF
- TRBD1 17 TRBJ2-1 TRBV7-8 TGTGCCAGCAGCCGAGGCACTCGGGACAGGGGGGGGCATGAGCAGTTCTTC CASSRGTRDRGGHEQFF
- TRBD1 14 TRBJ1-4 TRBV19 TGTGCCAGTACCGACAGGGCGGCCATAGGAAAACTGTTTTTT CASTDRAAIGKLFF
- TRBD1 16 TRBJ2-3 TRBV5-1 TGCGCCACCACAGACCGAGGGACAGGGGCCGCAGATACGCAGTATTTT CATTDRGTGAADTQYF
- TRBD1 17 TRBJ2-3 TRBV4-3 TGCGCCAGCAGCCAAGCTCTGAACAGGGGCCCCACAGATACGCAGTATTTT CASSQALNRGPTDTQYF
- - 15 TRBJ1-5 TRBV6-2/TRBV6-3 TGTGCCAGCAGTAGAGGACAGTTAGGCAATCAGCCCCAGCATTTT CASSRGQLGNQPQHF
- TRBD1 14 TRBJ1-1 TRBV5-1 TGCGCCAGCAGGGGACAGGGGTGGAACACTGAAGCTTTCTTT CASRGQGWNTEAFF
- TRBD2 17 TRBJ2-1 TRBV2 TGTGCCAGCAGTGAAGCGCTTCCGGCTAGCGGGGTCAATGAGCAGTTCTTC CASSEALPASGVNEQFF
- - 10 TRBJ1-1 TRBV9 TGTGCCAGCAGCGGGAAGGACATTTTCTTT CASSGKDIFF
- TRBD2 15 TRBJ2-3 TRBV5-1 TGCGCCAGCAGAGAGGGGACTAGCGGTACAGATACGCAGTATTTT CASREGTSGTDTQYF
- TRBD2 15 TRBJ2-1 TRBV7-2 TGTGCCAGCAGCTTAGGCGGGGGGGCCTACAATGAGCAGTTCTTC CASSLGGGAYNEQFF
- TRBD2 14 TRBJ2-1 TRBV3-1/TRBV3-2 TGTGCCAGCAGCCACGCGGGGGGTAACAATGAGCAGTTCTTC CASSHAGGNNEQFF
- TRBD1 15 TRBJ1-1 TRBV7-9 TGTGCCAGCAGCCCCACGACAGGGCCGAACACTGAAGCTTTCTTT CASSPTTGPNTEAFF
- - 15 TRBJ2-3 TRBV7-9 TGTGCCAGCAGCTTAGCGGAGGGACAGACAGATACGCAGTATTTT CASSLAEGQTDTQYF
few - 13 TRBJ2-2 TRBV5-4 TGTGCCAGCAGCTTGTTAAACACCGGGGAGCTGTTTTTT CASSLLNTGELFF
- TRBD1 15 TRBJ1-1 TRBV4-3 TGCGCCAGCAGGCCGGACAGGGCAACCAACACTGAAGCTTTCTTT CASRPDRATNTEAFF
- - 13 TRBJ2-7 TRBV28 TGTGCCAGCAGCTTTAGACAGGTACCCGAGCAGTACTTC CASSFRQVPEQYF
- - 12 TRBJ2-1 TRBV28 TGTGCCAGCAGTTTACAGGGCAATGAGCAGTTCTTC CASSLQGNEQFF
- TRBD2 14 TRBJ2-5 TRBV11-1 TGTGCCAGCAGCTCGTGGCGGGGGGAAGAGACCCAGTACTTC CASSSWRGEETQYF
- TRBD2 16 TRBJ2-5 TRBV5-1 TGCGCCAGCAGCTTCGGGACTAGCGGGGGCCCCGTGGCCCAGTACTTC CASSFGTSGGPVAQYF
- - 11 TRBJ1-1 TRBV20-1 TGCAGTGCTCGGGGGGTAGCTGAAGCTTTCTTT CSARGVAEAFF
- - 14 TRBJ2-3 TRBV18 TGTGCCAGCTCACGACAGGAGCGGACAGATACGCAGTATTTT CASSRQERTDTQYF
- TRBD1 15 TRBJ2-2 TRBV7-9 TGTGCCAGCAGCCCGTATGGACAGGGGCCCGGGGAGCTGTTTTTT CASSPYGQGPGELFF
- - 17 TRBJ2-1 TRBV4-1 TGCGCCAGCAGCCAAAGGGACTCCGCGTTTTCCTACAATGAGCAGTTCTTC CASSQRDSAFSYNEQFF
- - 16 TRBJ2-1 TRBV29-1 TGCAGCGTTGAAGGTGCGGGCGGGAAAGCCTACAATGAGCAGTTCTTC CSVEGAGGKAYNEQFF
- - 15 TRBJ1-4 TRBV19 TGTGCCAGTAGTATGAAGGGGGCAACTAATGAAAAACTGTTTTTT CASSMKGATNEKLFF
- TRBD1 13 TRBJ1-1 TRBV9 TGTGCCAGCAGCCGGGACAGTTACACTGAAGCTTTCTTT CASSRDSYTEAFF
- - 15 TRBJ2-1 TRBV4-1 TGCGCCAGCAGCTACCCTGGTCAATCGGTCAATGAGCAGTTCTTC CASSYPGQSVNEQFF
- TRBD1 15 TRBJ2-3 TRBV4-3 TGCGCCAGCAGCCCTACAGGGGGGAGCACAGATACGCAGTATTTT CASSPTGGSTDTQYF
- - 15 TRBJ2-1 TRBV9 TGTGCCAGCAGCCCACAGACCATAGCCGGGGGTGAGCAGTTCTTC CASSPQTIAGGEQFF
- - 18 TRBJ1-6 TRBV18 TGTGCCAGCTCACCACTTGGAGGGGCCAACTCGAGGAATTCACCCCTCCACTTT CASSPLGGANSRNSPLHF
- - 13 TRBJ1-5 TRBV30 TGTGCCTGGGGAGGGAGGGAAGATCAGCCCCAGCATTTT CAWGGREDQPQHF
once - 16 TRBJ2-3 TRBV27 TGTGCCAGCAGTTTATCCTCGCGGGCCCTAAAGAATACGCAGTATTTT CASSLSSRALKNTQYF
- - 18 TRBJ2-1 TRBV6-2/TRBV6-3 TGTGCCAGCAGTTACTCGGGCAGCAGTTCCCCGTTCTACAATGAGCAGTTCTTC CASSYSGSSSPFYNEQFF
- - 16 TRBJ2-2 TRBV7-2 TGTGCCAGCAGCCCGCGCGGGCAGAGGAACACCGGGGAGCTGTTTTTT CASSPRGQRNTGELFF
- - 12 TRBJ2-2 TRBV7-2 TGTGCCAGCAGCCCAGTGACCGGGGAGCTGTTTTTT CASSPVTGELFF
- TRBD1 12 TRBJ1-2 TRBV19 TGTGCCAGTACAGGACAGGGCGGTGGCTACACCTTC CASTGQGGGYTF
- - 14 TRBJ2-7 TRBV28 TGTGCCAGCAGACCTGACGCGGGGGCCGCCGAGCAGTACTTC CASRPDAGAAEQYF
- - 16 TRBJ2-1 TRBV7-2 TGTGCCAGCAGCCTAACCCAGGGGTCGGCCTACAATGAGCAGTTCTTC CASSLTQGSAYNEQFF